What follows are 2 T cell receptor beta chains derived from one specimen sequenced in a study of response to subunit inactivated influenza vaccine. Via MiXCR, TCRdb re-called the RT-PCR reads, giving one row per CDR3 protein. The repertoire consists of about 700,000 distinct CDR3 sequences, with more than 11% occurring once and the leading ten covering approximately 7%. The sample in question was PBMCs from blood, obtained around two weeks before vaccination. These TCRs come from a man aged 50 to 60 who received an inactivated influenza vaccine.

V gene TRBV6-2 or TRBV6-3 combines with J gene TRBJ1-2; no reliable D call. Looked up from germline, CDR1 is MNHEY and CDR2 is SVGEGT. Deletions cut 8 bases from V and 8 bases from J, with 21 bases between. The CDR3 has 14 amino acids. CDR3 DNA: TGTGCCAGCGACCCCTGGACGCGGGGAGGAGGCTACACCTTC. It is translated as CASDPWTRGGGYTF.

This clonotype was recorded at least ten times. The chain recombines TRBV15 with TRBJ1-5; weak D call: TRBD1 (5 bases). Germline loops: CDR1 LNHNV, CDR2 YYDKDF (reference sequence). This CDR3 has 14 amino acids. V lost 5 bases and J 4 bases, leaving 12 bases between the germline ends. The CDR3 region has the DNA TGTGCCACCAGCTGGGACGGAAAAAATCAGCCCCAGCATTTT. Protein sequence: CATSWDGKNQPQHF.